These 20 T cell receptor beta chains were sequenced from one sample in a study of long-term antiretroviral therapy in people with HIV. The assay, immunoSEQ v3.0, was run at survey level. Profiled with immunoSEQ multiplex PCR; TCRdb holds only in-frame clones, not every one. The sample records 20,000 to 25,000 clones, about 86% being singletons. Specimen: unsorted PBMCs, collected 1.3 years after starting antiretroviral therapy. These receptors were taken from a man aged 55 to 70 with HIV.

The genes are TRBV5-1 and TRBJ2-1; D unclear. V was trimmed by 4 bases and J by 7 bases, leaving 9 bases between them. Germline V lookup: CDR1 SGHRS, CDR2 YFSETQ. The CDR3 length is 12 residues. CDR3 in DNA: TGCGCCAGCAGCCAGAATCCGAATGAGCAGTTCTTC. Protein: CASSQNPNEQFF.

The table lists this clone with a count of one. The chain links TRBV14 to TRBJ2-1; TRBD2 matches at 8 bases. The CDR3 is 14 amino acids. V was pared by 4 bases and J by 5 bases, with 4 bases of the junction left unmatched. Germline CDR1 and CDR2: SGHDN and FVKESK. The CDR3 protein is CASSPSSGDNEQFF. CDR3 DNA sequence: TGTGCCAGCAGCCCGAGTAGCGGGGACAATGAGCAGTTCTTC.

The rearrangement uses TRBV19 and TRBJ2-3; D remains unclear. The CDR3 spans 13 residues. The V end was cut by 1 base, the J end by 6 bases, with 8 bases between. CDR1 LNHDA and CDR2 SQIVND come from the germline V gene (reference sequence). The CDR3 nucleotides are TGTGCCAGTAGTATAGCCCCGGTGGATACGCAGTATTTT. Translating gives CASSIAPVDTQYF.

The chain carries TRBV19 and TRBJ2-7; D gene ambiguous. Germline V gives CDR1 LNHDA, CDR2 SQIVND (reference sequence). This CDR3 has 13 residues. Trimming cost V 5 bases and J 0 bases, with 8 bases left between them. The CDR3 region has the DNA TGTGCCAGTAGTTCTGGTTTCTCCTACGAGCAGTACTTC. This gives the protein CASSSGFSYEQYF. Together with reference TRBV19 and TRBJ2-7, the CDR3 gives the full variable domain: DGGITQSPKYLFRKEGQNVTLSCEQNLNHDAMYWYRQDPGQGLRLIYYSQIVNDFQKGDIAEGYSVSREKKESFPLTVTSAQKNPTAFYLCASSSGFSYEQYFGPGTRLTVT.

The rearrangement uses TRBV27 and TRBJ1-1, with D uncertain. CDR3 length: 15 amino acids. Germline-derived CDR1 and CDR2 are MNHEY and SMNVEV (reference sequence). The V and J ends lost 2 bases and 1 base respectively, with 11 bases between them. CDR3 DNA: TGTGCCAGCAGTTTAGCGGTCGGCCCGAACACTGAAGCTTTCTTT. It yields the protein CASSLAVGPNTEAFF.

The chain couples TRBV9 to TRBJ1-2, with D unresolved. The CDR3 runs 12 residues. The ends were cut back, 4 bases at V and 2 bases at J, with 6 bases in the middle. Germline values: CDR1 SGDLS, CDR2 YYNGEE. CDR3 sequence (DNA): TGTGCCAGCAGCCCTCCCAACTATGGCTACACCTTC. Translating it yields CASSPPNYGYTF.

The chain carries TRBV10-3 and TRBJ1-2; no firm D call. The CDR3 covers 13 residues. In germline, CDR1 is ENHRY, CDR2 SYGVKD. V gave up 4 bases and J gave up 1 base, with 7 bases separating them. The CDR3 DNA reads TGTGCCATCAGTGCCCAAGTTAACTATGGCTACACCTTC. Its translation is CAISAQVNYGYTF.

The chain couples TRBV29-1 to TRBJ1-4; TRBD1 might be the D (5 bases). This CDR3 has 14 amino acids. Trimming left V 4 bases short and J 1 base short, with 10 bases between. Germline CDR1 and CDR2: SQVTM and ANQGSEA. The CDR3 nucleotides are TGCAGCGTTGTAGGGGCAGAAACTAATGAAAAACTGTTTTTT. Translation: CSVVGAETNEKLFF.

DNA for the CDR3: TGCGCCAGCAGCTTGGCCGGGGGTGAACTAGCCAAAAACATTCAGTACTTC. This encodes CASSLAGGELAKNIQYF. The rearrangement links TRBV5-1 to TRBJ2-4, with D maybe TRBD2 (6 bases). Germline V lookup: CDR1 SGHRS, CDR2 YFSETQ. Trimming took off 0 bases at V and 0 bases at J, with 13 bases between the two ends. CDR3 length equals 17 residues.

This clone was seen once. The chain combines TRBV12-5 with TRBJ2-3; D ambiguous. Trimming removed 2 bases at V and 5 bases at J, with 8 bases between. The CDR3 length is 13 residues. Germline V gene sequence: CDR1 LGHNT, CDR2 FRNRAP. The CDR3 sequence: CASGLSRGDTQYF. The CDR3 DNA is TGTGCTAGTGGTTTGTCCCGAGGAGATACGCAGTATTTT.

CDR3 in amino acids: CSVEGSGSSYNEQFF. The CDR3 DNA follows: TGCAGCGTTGAAGGCAGCGGGAGCTCCTACAATGAGCAGTTCTTC. The chain joins TRBV29-1 to TRBJ2-1; 8 bases match TRBD2. This CDR3 is 15 amino acids long. Germline V gives CDR1 SQVTM, CDR2 ANQGSEA. V trimming: 1 base; J trimming: 0 bases; junction bases outside the gene matches: 2.

The CDR3 sequence is CASSLPGARNEQYF. The CDR3 DNA sequence: TGTGCCAGCAGCTTGCCCGGGGCACGTAACGAGCAGTACTTC. The rearrangement joins TRBV5-5 to TRBJ2-7; the D call may be TRBD1 or TRBD2 (5 bases each). V gave up 1 base and J gave up 5 bases, with 13 bases separating them. Per the germline V gene, CDR1 is SGHKS and CDR2 is YYEKEE (reference sequence). The CDR3 runs 14 residues.

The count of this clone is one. CDR3 in amino acids: CAWSVAGGFWETQYF. The CDR3 nucleotides read TGTGCCTGGAGTGTGGCGGGTGGATTTTGGGAGACCCAGTACTTC. The rearrangement joins TRBV30 to TRBJ2-5; the D gene is possibly TRBD2 (5 bases). This CDR3 has 15 amino acids. V gave up 0 bases and J gave up 5 bases, with 16 bases separating them. Germline assignment: CDR1 GTSNPN and CDR2 SVGIG (reference sequence).

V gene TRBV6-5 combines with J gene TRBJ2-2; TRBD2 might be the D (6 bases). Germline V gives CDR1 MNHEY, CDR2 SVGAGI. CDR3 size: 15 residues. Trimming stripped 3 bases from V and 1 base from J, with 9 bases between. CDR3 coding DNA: TGTGCCAGCAGTTATTGGGGGGAGAACACCGGGGAGCTGTTTTTT. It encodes CASSYWGENTGELFF.

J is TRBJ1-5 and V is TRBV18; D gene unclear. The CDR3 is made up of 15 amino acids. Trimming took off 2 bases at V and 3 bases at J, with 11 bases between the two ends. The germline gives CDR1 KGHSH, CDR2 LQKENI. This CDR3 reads CASSPFGGDNQPQHF. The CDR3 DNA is TGTGCCAGCTCACCATTTGGCGGAGACAATCAGCCCCAGCATTTT.

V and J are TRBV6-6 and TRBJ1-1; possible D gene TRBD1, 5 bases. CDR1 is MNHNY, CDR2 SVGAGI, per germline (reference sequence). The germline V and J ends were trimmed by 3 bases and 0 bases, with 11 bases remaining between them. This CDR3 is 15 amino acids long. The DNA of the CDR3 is TGTGCCAGCAGTTATGGACGGACATTGAACACTGAAGCTTTCTTT. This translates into CASSYGRTLNTEAFF.

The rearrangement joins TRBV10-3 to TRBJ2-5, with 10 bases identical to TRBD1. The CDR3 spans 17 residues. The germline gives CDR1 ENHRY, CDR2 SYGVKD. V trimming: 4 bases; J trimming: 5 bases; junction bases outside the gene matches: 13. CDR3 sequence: CAISGDGTGVHSETQYF. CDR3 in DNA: TGTGCCATCAGTGGCGACGGGACAGGGGTGCATTCGGAGACCCAGTACTTC.

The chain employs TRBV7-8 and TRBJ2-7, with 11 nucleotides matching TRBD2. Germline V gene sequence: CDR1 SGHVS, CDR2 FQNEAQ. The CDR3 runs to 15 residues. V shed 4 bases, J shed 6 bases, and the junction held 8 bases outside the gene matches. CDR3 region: CASSSLLAGDSEQYF. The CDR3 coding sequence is TGTGCCAGCAGCTCGCTACTAGCGGGAGACAGCGAGCAGTACTTC.

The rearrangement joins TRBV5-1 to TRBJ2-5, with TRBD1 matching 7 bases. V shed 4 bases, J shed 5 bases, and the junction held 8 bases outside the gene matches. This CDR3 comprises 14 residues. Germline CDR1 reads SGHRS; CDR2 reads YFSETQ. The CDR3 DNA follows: TGCGCCAGCAGCCCACAGGGGCAGTGGGAGACCCAGTACTTC. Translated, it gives CASSPQGQWETQYF.

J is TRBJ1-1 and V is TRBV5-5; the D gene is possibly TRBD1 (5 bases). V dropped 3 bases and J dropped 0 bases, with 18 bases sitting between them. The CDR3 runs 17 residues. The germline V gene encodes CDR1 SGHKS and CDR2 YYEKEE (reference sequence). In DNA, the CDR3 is TGTGCCAGCAGCTCCCCCCGGGGGTTTTCTATGAACACTGAAGCTTTCTTT. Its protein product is CASSSPRGFSMNTEAFF.